Sequencing of this T cell receptor (beta chain) was carried out in a study of CD8 T cells in acute hepatitis C reinfection. About this clone itself: Its antigen is as yet unknown.

Study-level results: No chronic follow-up sample yielded enough NS3-1073 specific cells.

Profiled with immunoSEQ multiplex PCR; TCRdb holds only in-frame clones, not every one. The sample holds some 38,000 clones; about 86% are singletons and the top ten take 0.4% to 0.5%. Regarding time point: naive CD8 control sorted from an acute-time-point sample. People who inject drugs in the Montreal Hepatitis C Cohort were donors. The CDR3 extends over 15 amino acids. Germline assignment: CDR1 MGHRA and CDR2 YSYEKL. Trimming shortened V by 0 bases and J by 0 bases, and 8 bases separated the two germline ends. The sequencing input was naive CD8+ T cells from PBMCs. The clonotype was recovered from a man aged 25 to 40 with chronic hepatitis C. The rearrangement joins TRBV4-1 to TRBJ1-2; no reliable D call. The CDR3 here is CASSQEAMPNYGYTF. CDR3 sequence (DNA): TGCGCCAGCAGCCAAGAGGCGATGCCTAACTATGGCTACACCTTC.